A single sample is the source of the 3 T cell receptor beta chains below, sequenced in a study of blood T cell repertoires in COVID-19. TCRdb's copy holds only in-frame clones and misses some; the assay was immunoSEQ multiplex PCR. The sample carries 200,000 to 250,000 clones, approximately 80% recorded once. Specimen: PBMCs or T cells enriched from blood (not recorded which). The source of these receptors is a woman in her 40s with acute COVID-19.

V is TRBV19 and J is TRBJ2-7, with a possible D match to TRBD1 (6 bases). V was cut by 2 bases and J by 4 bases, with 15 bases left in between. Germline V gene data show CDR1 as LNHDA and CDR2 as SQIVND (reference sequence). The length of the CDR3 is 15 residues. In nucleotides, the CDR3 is TGTGCCAGTAGTATAAAGAGGGAGAGGGGGTACGAGCAGTACTTC. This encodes CASSIKRERGYEQYF.

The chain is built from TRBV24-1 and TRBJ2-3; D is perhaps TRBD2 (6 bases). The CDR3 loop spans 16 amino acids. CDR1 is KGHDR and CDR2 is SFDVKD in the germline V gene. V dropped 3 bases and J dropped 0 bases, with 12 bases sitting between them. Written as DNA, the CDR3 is TGTGCCACCAGTGATCCGGCGGGGATTAGCACAGATACGCAGTATTTT. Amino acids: CATSDPAGISTDTQYF.

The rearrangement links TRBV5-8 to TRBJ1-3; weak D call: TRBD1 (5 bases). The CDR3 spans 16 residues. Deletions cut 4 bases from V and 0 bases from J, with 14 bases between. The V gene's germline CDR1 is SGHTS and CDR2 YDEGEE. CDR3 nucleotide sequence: TGTGCCAGCAGCCTAATGACAGAGAGCTCTGGAAACACCATATATTTT. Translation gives CASSLMTESSGNTIYF.